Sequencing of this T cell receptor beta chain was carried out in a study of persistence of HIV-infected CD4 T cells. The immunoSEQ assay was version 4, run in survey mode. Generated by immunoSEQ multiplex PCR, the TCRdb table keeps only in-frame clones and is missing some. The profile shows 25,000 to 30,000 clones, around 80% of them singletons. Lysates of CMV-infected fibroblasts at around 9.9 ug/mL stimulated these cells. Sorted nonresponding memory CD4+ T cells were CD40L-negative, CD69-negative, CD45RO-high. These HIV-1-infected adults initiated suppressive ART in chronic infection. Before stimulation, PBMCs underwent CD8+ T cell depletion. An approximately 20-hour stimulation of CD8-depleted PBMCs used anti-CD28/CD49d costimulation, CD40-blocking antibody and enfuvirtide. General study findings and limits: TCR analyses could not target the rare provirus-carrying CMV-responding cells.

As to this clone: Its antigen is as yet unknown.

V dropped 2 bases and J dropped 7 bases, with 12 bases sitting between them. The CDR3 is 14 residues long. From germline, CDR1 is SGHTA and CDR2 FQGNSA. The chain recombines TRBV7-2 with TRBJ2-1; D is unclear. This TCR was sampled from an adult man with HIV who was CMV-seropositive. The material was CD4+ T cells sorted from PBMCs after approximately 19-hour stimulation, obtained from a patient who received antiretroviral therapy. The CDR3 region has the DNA TGTGCCAGCAGCTTATTCACCCCGACGAATGAGCAGTTCTTC. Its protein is CASSLFTPTNEQFF.